The next 7 T cell receptor beta chains were all read from a single sample in a study of T-cell reconstitution after alpha-beta-depleted transplantation in children. Researchers prepared the TCRbeta library using unique molecular identifiers, the study reports. TCRdb passed the PCR reads through MiXCR, listing each CDR3 protein once. The sample yields roughly 500,000 distinct CDR3 sequences, approximately 16% seen once. Source: PBMCs from the stem cell graft donor, taken from the stem cell graft. The source of these receptors is a human donor who donated a stem cell graft to a child with acute lymphoblastic leukemia.

This clonotype turned up a few times. This sequence joins TRBV29-1 and TRBJ1-2; D unresolved. The V and J ends lost 4 bases and 4 bases respectively, with 13 bases between them. Germline V lookup: CDR1 SQVTM, CDR2 ANQGSEA. The CDR3 spans 13 residues. In DNA form, the CDR3 reads TGCAGCGTTGCTCCTTCCAACTTCTATGGCTACACCTTC. This gives the protein CSVAPSNFYGYTF.

The chain has TRBV4-1 and TRBJ2-5; no definite D call. Trimming cost V 0 bases and J 2 bases, with 10 bases left between them. The CDR3 contains 15 residues. Germline lookup yields CDR1 MGHRA and CDR2 YSYEKL. The CDR3 DNA sequence: TGCGCCAGCAGCCAAGAACCTCTTCGACAAGAGACCCAGTACTTC. Translating it yields CASSQEPLRQETQYF.

This clonotype was seen only a few times. This rearrangement joins TRBV5-5 to TRBJ2-5; D gene unclear. The CDR3 has 13 amino acids. Germline CDR1 reads SGHKS; CDR2 reads YYEKEE (reference sequence). Trimming shortened V by 1 base and J by 1 base, and 5 bases separated the two germline ends. The CDR3 spells CASSLTAQETQYF. The CDR3 bases are TGTGCCAGCAGCTTGACAGCCCAAGAGACCCAGTACTTC.

In this sample, this clonotype turned up a few times. The chain joins TRBV12-3 or TRBV12-4 to TRBJ2-2; unclear D gene. The V end was cut by 3 bases, the J end by 3 bases, with 8 bases between. This CDR3 has 14 amino acids. The CDR3 protein is CASSFVTYTGELFF. The CDR3 region has the DNA TGTGCCAGCAGTTTTGTCACTTACACCGGGGAGCTGTTTTTT.

The sample holds one count of this clonotype. The gene calls are TRBV5-5 and TRBJ2-3, with 7 bases matching TRBD2. Trimming cost V 0 bases and J 3 bases; bases outside gene matches: 10. CDR1 is SGHKS, CDR2 YYEKEE, per germline (reference sequence). The CDR3 contains 17 residues. In DNA form, the CDR3 reads TGTGCCAGCAGCTTGGCGGTGGGCGGGAGTGTGACAGATACGCAGTATTTT. This sequence encodes CASSLAVGGSVTDTQYF.

A remark on this clonotype: Germline and junction disagree at one end, which may indicate a read error. This chain connects TRBV12-3 or TRBV12-4 to TRBJ2-3, with a weak D call TRBD1 (5 bases). The CDR3 contains 15 residues. CDR3 protein: CASSSIRGFTDTRYF. CDR3 sequence (DNA): TGTGCCAGCAGTTCCATAAGGGGATTCACAGATACGCGGTATTTT.

The chain recombines TRBV27 with TRBJ1-5, with D perhaps matching TRBD1 (5 bases). Trimming removed 2 bases from V and 2 bases from J, with 13 bases in between. The CDR3 totals 16 residues. The germline V gene encodes CDR1 MNHEY and CDR2 SMNVEV (reference sequence). The CDR3 DNA is TGTGCCAGCAGTTTAATTGGTCAGGGAGGCAATCAGCCCCAGCATTTT. Amino acid sequence: CASSLIGQGGNQPQHF.